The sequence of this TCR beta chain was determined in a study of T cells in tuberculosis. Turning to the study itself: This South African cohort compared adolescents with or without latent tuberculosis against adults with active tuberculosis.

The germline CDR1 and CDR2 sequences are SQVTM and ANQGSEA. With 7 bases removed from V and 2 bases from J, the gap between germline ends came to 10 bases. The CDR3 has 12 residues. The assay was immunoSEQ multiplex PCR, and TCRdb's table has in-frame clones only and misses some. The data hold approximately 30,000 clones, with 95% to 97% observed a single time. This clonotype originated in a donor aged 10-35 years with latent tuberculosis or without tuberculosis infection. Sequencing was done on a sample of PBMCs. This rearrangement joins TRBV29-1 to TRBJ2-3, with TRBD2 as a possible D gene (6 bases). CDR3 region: CSAGGITDTQYF. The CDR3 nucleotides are TGCAGCGCTGGGGGGATCACAGATACGCAGTATTTT.